In this sample, the clone carrying this T cell receptor beta chain turned up a few times. Source study methods: Cell counts per sample came from amplifying reference gene primers. Produced via immunoSEQ multiplex PCR; TCRdb's table is partial and in-frame only. The DNA was the basis for D and trimming; V, J and clone size are from that table. The sample carries roughly 66,000 clones, around 82% recorded once. The source of the sample is a study of blood T cell repertoires in COVID-19. Study at large: The United States, Italy and Spain were the sources of the acute and convalescent COVID-19 samples. From T cells, B-cell-depleted T cells, or PBMCs came the material, which was cDNA or gDNA.

Trimming pared 3 bases from V and 6 bases from J, leaving 10 bases between. The CDR3 spans 13 residues. Germline-derived CDR1 and CDR2 are SGHKS and YYEKEE (reference sequence). The chain carries TRBV5-5 and TRBJ2-1; unclear D gene. The clonotype was recovered from a man aged 60 to 69 with acute or convalescent COVID-19. Sequencing was performed on peripheral blood. The CDR3, as DNA: TGTGCCAGCAGCTCTCAAGGCGGCAATGAGCAGTTCTTC. Protein product: CASSSQGGNEQFF.